This note documents a single T cell receptor (beta chain) sequence. The table came from immunoSEQ multiplex PCR; TCRdb's copy has only in-frame clones and leaves some out. The sample lists millions of clones; around nine tenths were seen once. The data were obtained in a study of shared clonotypes between healthy human individuals. CDR1 is SGHTA and CDR2 is FQGNSA in the germline V gene. The CDR3 is made up of 14 amino acids. V lost 2 bases, J lost 0 bases, and 8 bases lay in between. This clonotype was obtained from a man aged 18 to 30 in good health. Sample: naive CD4+ T cells sorted from blood. Subset indicated: CD45RA+ positively selected. The chain couples TRBV7-2 to TRBJ2-7; D might be TRBD1 or TRBD2, each matching 5 bases. The CDR3 sequence: CASSLPGSSYEQYF. CDR3 DNA: TGTGCCAGCAGCTTACCAGGGAGCTCCTACGAGCAGTACTTC.